The present T cell receptor beta chain was sequenced within a study of blood T cell repertoires in COVID-19. J gave up 13 bases and V 7 bases, and 17 bases lay outside the gene matches. This CDR3 contains 16 residues. Germline CDR1 is LNHDA and CDR2 is SQIVND (reference sequence). Sequencing used immunoSEQ multiplex PCR; TCRdb keeps in-frame clones, though not all of them. The data hold 100,000 to 150,000 clones, with approximately 85% observed a single time. The J gene is TRBJ2-1, the V gene TRBV19; TRBD2 agrees at 12 bases. The sample comprised peripheral blood. This TCR derives from a woman of 80 years or more with COVID-19, enrolled during active disease. The CDR3: CASTSSQTSGRFQQFF. Here the CDR3 DNA reads TGTGCCAGTACCAGTTCTCAGACTAGCGGGAGATTTCAACAGTTCTTC. The variable domain in full, with the rest retrieved from reference TRBV19 and TRBJ2-1, is DGGITQSPKYLFRKEGQNVTLSCEQNLNHDAMYWYRQDPGQGLRLIYYSQIVNDFQKGDIAEGYSVSREKKESFPLTVTSAQKNPTAFYLCASTSSQTSGRFQQFFGPGTRLTVL.